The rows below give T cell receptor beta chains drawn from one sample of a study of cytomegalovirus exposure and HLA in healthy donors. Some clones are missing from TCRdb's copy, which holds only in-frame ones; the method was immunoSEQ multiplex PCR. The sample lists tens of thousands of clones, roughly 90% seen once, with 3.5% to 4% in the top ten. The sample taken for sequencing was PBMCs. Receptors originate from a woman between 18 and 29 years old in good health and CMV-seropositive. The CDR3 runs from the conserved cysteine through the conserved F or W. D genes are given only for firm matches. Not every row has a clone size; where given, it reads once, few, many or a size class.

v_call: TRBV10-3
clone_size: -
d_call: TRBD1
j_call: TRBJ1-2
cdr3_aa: CAISGEGLTGELYGYTF
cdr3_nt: TGTGCCATCAGTGGGGAGGGGTTGACAGGGGAACTCTATGGCTACACCTTC

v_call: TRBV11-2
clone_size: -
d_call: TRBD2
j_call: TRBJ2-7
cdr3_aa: CASSHSSGRGYEQYF
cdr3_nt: TGTGCCAGCAGCCATTCTAGCGGGAGGGGGTACGAGCAGTACTTC

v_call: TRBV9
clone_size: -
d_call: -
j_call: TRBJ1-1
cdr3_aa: CASSVSGGLGTEAFF
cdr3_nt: TGTGCCAGCAGCGTAAGTGGGGGGTTAGGGACTGAAGCTTTCTTT

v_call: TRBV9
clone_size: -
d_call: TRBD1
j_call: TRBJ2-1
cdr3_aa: CASSGGGSGNEQFF
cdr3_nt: TGTGCCAGCAGCGGAGGGGGCTCGGGCAATGAGCAGTTCTTC

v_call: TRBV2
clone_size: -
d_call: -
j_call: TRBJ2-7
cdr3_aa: CASTFSRGYEQYF
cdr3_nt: TGTGCCAGCACTTTTAGTAGAGGGTACGAGCAGTACTTC

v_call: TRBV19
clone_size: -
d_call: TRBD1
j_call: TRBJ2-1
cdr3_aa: CASSPDRVSYNEQFF
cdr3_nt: TGTGCCAGTAGCCCGGACAGGGTCTCCTACAATGAGCAGTTCTTC

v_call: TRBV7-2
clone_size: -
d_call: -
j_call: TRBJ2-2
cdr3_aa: CASSLTDTGELFF
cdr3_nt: TGTGCCAGCAGCCTGACAGACACCGGGGAGCTGTTTTTT

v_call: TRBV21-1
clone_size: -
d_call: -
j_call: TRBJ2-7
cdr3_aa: CASSKGDRPPYEQYF
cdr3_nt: TGTGCCAGCAGCAAAGGGGACAGGCCCCCCTACGAGCAGTACTTC

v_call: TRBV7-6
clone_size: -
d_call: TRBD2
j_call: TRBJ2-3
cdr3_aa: CASSLMGGSPPDTQYF
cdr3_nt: TGTGCCAGCAGCTTAATGGGCGGGAGCCCCCCAGATACGCAGTATTTT

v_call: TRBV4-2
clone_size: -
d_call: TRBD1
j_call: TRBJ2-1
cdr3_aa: CASSQGQGSYNEQFF
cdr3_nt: TGTGCCAGCAGCCAAGGACAGGGCTCCTACAATGAGCAGTTCTTC

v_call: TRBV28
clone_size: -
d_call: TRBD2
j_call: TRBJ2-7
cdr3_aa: CASSSTSGSYEQYF
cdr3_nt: TGTGCCAGCAGTTCGACTAGCGGGAGCTACGAGCAGTACTTC

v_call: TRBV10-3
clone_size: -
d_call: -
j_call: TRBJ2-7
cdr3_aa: CAISEVRDIADEQYF
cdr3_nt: TGTGCCATCAGTGAGGTTCGGGACATCGCCGACGAGCAGTACTTC

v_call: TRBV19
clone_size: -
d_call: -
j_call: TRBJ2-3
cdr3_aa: CASKGGRAGRDTQYF
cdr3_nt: TGTGCCAGTAAAGGGGGGAGGGCCGGTCGAGATACGCAGTATTTT

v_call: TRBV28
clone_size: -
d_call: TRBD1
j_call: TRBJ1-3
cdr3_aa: CASSTGAKGNTIYF
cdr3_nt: TGTGCCAGCAGTACAGGGGCGAAGGGAAACACCATATATTTT

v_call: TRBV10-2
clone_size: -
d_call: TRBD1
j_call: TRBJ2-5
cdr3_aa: CASSVGQGFVWQYF
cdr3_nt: TGCGCCAGCAGTGTGGGACAGGGTTTTGTGTGGCAGTACTTC

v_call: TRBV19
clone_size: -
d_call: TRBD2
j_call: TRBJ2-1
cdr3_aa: CASTSSGASSYNEQFF
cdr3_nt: TGTGCCAGTACATCTAGCGGGGCCAGCTCCTACAATGAGCAGTTCTTC

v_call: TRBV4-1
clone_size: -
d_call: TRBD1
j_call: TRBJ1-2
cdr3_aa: CASSGQENYGYTF
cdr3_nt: TGCGCCAGCAGCGGACAGGAAAACTATGGCTACACCTTC

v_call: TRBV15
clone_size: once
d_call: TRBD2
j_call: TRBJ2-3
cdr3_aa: CATSRAVGLAGTDTQYF
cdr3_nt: TGTGCCACCAGCAGAGCCGTGGGACTAGCGGGCACAGATACGCAGTATTTT

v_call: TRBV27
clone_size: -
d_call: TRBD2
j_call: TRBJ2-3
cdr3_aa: CASSHTTSGTDTQYF
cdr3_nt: TGTGCCAGCAGTCATACGACTAGCGGAACAGATACGCAGTATTTT

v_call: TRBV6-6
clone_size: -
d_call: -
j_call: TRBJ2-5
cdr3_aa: CASSPEAQETQYF
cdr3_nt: TGTGCCAGTTCCCCAGAGGCGCAAGAGACCCAGTACTTC

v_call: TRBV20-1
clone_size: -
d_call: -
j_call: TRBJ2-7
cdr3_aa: CSALDSYEQYF
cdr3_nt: TGCAGTGCTCTTGACAGCTACGAGCAGTACTTC

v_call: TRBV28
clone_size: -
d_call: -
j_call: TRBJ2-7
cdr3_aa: CASSLVGYEQYF
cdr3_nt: TGTGCCAGCAGTTTGGTCGGCTACGAGCAGTACTTC

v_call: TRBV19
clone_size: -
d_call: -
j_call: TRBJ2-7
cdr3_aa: CASSIAPTYEQYF
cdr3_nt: TGTGCCAGTAGTATAGCCCCCACCTACGAGCAGTACTTC

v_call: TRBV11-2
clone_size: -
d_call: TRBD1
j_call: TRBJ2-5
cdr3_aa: CASSGGQGGETQYF
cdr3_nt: TGTGCCAGCAGCGGGGGACAGGGCGGAGAGACCCAGTACTTC

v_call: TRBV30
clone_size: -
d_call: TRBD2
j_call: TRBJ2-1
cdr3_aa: CAWVTSVYNEQFF
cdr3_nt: TGTGCCTGGGTGACTAGCGTTTACAATGAGCAGTTCTTC

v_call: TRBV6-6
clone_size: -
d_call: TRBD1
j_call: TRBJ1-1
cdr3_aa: CASSQGENTEAFF
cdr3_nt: TGTGCCAGCAGTCAGGGGGAGAACACTGAAGCTTTCTTT

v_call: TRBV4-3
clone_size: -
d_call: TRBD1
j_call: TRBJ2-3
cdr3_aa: CASSQSLRQGITDTQYF
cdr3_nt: TGCGCCAGCAGCCAGAGCCTCAGACAGGGAATCACAGATACGCAGTATTTT

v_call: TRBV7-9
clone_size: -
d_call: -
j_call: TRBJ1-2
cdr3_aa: CASSLGLQDRATF
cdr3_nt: TGTGCCAGCAGCTTAGGGTTACAGGACCGGGCCACCTTC

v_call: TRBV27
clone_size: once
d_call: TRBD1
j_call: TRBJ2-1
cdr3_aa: CASSLSGTGFGNEQFF
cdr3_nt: TGTGCCAGCAGTTTATCCGGGACAGGGTTCGGGAATGAGCAGTTCTTC

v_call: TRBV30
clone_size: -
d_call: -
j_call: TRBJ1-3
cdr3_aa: CAWSLGNTIYF
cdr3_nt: TGTGCCTGGAGTCTTGGAAACACCATATATTTT

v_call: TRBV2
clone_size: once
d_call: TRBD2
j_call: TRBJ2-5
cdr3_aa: CASKRGVYEETQYF
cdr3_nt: TGTGCCAGCAAGCGGGGAGTCTATGAAGAGACCCAGTACTTC

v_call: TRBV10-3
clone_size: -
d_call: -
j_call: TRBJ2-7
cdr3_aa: CAISESGAYEQYF
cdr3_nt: TGTGCCATCAGTGAATCCGGAGCCTACGAGCAGTACTTC

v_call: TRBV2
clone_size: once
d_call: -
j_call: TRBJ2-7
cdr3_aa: CASISTRLREQYF
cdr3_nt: TGTGCCAGCATTAGCACCAGATTACGTGAGCAGTACTTC

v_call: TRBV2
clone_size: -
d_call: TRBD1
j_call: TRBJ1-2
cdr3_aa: CASRATGGAGYGYTF
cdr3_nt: TGTGCCAGCAGAGCGACAGGGGGCGCTGGCTATGGCTACACCTTC

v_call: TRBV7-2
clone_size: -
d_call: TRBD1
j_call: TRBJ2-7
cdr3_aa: CASSLVGTGRWGEQYF
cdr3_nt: TGTGCCAGCAGCTTAGTTGGGACAGGGAGGTGGGGGGAGCAGTACTTC

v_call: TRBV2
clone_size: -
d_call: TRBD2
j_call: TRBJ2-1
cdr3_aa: CASSSRRGVGEQFF
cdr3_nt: TGTGCCAGCAGTTCCCGGCGGGGGGTTGGTGAGCAGTTCTTC

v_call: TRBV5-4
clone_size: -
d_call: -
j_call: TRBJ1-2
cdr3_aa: CASSLGGSNYGYTF
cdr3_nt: TGTGCCAGCAGCTTGGGAGGTTCCAACTATGGCTACACCTTC

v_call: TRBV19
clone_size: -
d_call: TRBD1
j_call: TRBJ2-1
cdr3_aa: CASSIRDRDNEQFF
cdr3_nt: TGTGCCAGTAGTATTCGGGACAGGGACAATGAGCAGTTCTTC

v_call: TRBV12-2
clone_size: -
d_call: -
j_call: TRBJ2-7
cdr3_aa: CASRTQRHGGLAGCEQYF
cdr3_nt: TGTGCAAGTCGCACCCAACGGCACGGGGGACTAGCGGGATGCGAGCAGTACTTC

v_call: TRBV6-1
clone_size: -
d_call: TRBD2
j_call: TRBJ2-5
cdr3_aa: CASSALGGYQETQYF
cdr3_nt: TGTGCCAGCAGTGCCCTCGGGGGGTACCAAGAGACCCAGTACTTC

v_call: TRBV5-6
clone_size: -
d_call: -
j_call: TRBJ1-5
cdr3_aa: CASSLGRYTAAQHF
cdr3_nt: TGTGCCAGCAGCTTGGGCCGGTATACAGCAGCCCAGCATTTT